This T cell receptor (beta chain) was sequenced during a study of shared clonotypes between healthy human individuals. Profiled with immunoSEQ multiplex PCR; TCRdb holds only in-frame clones, not every one. The sample carries roughly 660,000 clones, 90% recorded once. CDR1 and CDR2 (germline): MNHEY, SMNVEV (reference sequence). The CDR3 sequence is 13 residues long. The germline V and J ends were trimmed by 5 bases and 5 bases, with 12 bases remaining between them. The clonotype originates from a man between 18 and 29 years old in good health. Some clones in this sample may be carry-over from other donors' samples. The rearrangement links TRBV27 to TRBJ1-1, with D perhaps matching TRBD1 (6 bases). Sequencing used memory CD8+ T cells from PBMCs. As for subset: CD45RO+ cells pooled with CCR7-negative TemRA cells. The CDR3, as DNA: TGTGCCAGCAGTAACAGGGTGGGGACTGAAGCTTTCTTT. This encodes CASSNRVGTEAFF.